This T cell receptor (beta chain) stems from a study of blood T cells in healthy people across ages. Germline V gene sequence: CDR1 KGHDR, CDR2 SFDVKD. The V and J ends lost 3 bases and 6 bases respectively, with 10 bases between them. The CDR3 covers 13 residues. Then a second PCR, running roughly 7 to 11 cycles, was carried out with a sample-barcoded 5' primer and a J-beta primer mix. Each CDR3 protein gets one entry after TCRdb re-called the 5' RACE reads with MiXCR. This table holds approximately 800,000 distinct CDR3 sequences, 60% to 80% found once. Sequencing was done on a sample of blood. The chain links TRBV24-1 to TRBJ1-1, with no clear D. The sequence was obtained from a man younger than 40 in good health. CDR3 sequence: CATSDVAAAEAFF. The DNA of the CDR3 is TGTGCCACCAGTGATGTGGCAGCCGCTGAAGCTTTCTTT.